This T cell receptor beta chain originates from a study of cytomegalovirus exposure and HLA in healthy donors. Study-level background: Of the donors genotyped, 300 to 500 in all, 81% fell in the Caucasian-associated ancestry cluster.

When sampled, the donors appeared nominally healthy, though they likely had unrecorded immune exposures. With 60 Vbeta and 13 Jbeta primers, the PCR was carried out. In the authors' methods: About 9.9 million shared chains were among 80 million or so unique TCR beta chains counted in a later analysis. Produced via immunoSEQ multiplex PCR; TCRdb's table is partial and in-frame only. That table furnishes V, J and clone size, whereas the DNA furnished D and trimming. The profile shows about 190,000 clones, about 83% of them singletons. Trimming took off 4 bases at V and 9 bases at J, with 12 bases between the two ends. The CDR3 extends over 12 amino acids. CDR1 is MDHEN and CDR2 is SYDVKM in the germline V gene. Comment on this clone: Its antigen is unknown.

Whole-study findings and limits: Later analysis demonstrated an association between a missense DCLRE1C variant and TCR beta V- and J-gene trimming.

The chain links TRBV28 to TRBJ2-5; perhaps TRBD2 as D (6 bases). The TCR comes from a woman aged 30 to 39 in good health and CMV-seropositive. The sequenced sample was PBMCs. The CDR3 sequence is CASSSPGEAQYF. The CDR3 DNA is TGTGCCAGCAGTTCCCCCGGGGAGGCCCAGTACTTC.